Each of the 28 T cell receptor beta chains below was sequenced from the same sample in a study of regulatory T cells in long-lasting Graves disease (dated by TCRdb to the early 2020s). The method behind the library was multiplex PCR. Sequencing instrument: Illumina HiSeq 4000. TCR beta libraries were built with iRepertoire HTBI primers and Arm-PCR amplification of CDR3 regions. TCRdb trimmed public reads at Q25 via fastp, called clones via MiXCR and kept in-frame beta chains. Rows with one shared CDR3 protein collapse into an entry with the most common genes and DNA. A total of 350,000 to 450,000 distinct CDR3 sequences appear in this sample, 10% to 15% of them only once. The ten largest clones add up to 15% to 20% of the sample. This sample's time point label indicates: newly diagnosed GD, antithyroid drugs for less than 3 months. RNA was extracted from PBMCs in TRIzol for both TCR sequencing and RNA sequencing.

These data are also associated with another study on T cells in Graves' hyperthyroidism and ophthalmopathy.

The source was peripheral blood mononuclear cells (PBMCs), collected at new diagnosis, from a patient treated with antithyroid drugs. The receptors derive from a woman aged 18-29 years with Graves disease. Donor details come from another sample of the same person, matched by shared clones.

V is TRBV7-3 and J is TRBJ1-1; 7 nucleotides match TRBD1. After removal of 5 bases from V and 4 bases from J, the junction contained 4 bases not matched to a gene. Germline-derived CDR1 and CDR2 are SGHTA and FQGTGA. The CDR3 has 13 residues. Written as DNA, the CDR3 is TGTGCCAGCAGCCCGGAGGGGGCCACTGAAGCTTTCTTT. It yields the protein CASSPEGATEAFF.

This clonotype showed up just a few times. This rearrangement joins TRBV6-1 to TRBJ2-5, with D possibly being TRBD2 (5 bases). The CDR3 totals 13 residues. CDR1 is MNHNS, CDR2 SASEGT, per germline. The V end was cut by 6 bases, the J end by 3 bases, with 11 bases between. The CDR3 DNA follows: TGTGCCAGCAGCCGAGGACTGAAAGAGACCCAGTACTTC. Translated: CASSRGLKETQYF.

This clonotype was seen repeatedly, ten times or more. The chain has TRBV12-3 or TRBV12-4 and TRBJ2-3; the D call may be TRBD1 or TRBD2 (6 bases each). The CDR3 totals 15 residues. The V and J ends lost 2 bases and 4 bases respectively, with 13 bases between them. DNA of the CDR3: TGTGCCAGCAGTTTATCGGGGGCCGTCGCAGATACGCAGTATTTT. This sequence encodes CASSLSGAVADTQYF.

In this sample, this clonotype turned up many times. The CDR3 coding sequence is TGTGCCAGCAGCTTAGGCCCTATTCTGGATAATTCACCCCTCCACTTT. It is translated as CASSLGPILDNSPLHF. V is TRBV11-2 and J is TRBJ1-6; D not certain. V was trimmed by 1 base and J by 5 bases, leaving 12 bases between them. CDR1 is SGHAT, CDR2 FQNNGV, per germline. CDR3 length: 16 residues.

There are many counts of this clonotype. The chain combines TRBV19 with TRBJ1-1, with no clear D. This CDR3 region has 14 residues. Trimming left V 7 bases short and J 3 bases short, with 15 bases between. In germline, CDR1 is LNHDA, CDR2 SQIVND (reference sequence). The CDR3 DNA reads as TGTGCCAGTAAGGAACCGGATATGGACACTGAAGCTTTCTTT. It encodes CASKEPDMDTEAFF.

Notes on this clonotype: A far larger clone is one nucleotide away, so this likely arose from a read error. The V gene is TRBV7-2, the J gene TRBJ1-4; TRBD1 matches at 9 bases. CDR1 SGHTA and CDR2 FQGNSA come from the germline V gene. This CDR3 has 14 amino acids. The CDR3 reads CAGSLDRGSEKLFF. In DNA form, the CDR3 reads TGTGCCGGCAGCTTGGACAGGGGAAGTGAAAAACTGTTTTTT.

Many counts were recorded for this clonotype. V and J are TRBV6-2 or TRBV6-3 and TRBJ2-1, with 10 bases aligning to TRBD2. CDR1 and CDR2 from the germline V gene are MNHEY and SVGEGT. The CDR3 length is 17 residues. The ends lost 2 bases at V and 2 bases at J; junction bases unmatched: 6. CDR3 DNA: TGTGCCAGCAGTTACGGTCTAGCGGGAGTTCCCTACAATGAGCAGTTCTTC. Residues: CASSYGLAGVPYNEQFF.

This clonotype was detected ten times or more. The rearrangement links TRBV12-3 or TRBV12-4 to TRBJ1-3; D unclear. The CDR3 loop spans 15 amino acids. V lost 5 bases and J lost 0, with 11 bases in between. CDR3 bases: TGTGCCAGCAGTCTTATCGGAGACTCTGGAAACACCATATATTTT. Protein sequence: CASSLIGDSGNTIYF.

This clonotype was found many times. This chain uses TRBV5-6 with TRBJ2-5; D may match TRBD1 or TRBD2 (5 bases each). V lost 2 bases, J lost 5 bases, and 13 bases lay in between. The CDR3 loop spans 14 amino acids. The germline V gene encodes CDR1 SGHDT and CDR2 YYEEEE. CDR3 sequence (DNA): TGTGCCAGCAGCTTCTTTCAGGGCGGGGAGACCCAGTACTTC. It translates to CASSFFQGGETQYF. Full variable domain (missing parts from reference TRBV5-6 and TRBJ2-5): DAGVTQSPTHLIKTRGQQVTLRCSPKSGHDTVSWYQQALGQGPQFIFQYYEEEERQRGNFPDRFSGHQFPNYSSELNVNALLLGDSALYLCASSFFQGGETQYFGPGTRLLVL.

This clonotype was observed many times. V and J are TRBV12-3 or TRBV12-4 and TRBJ1-1, with D possibly being TRBD1 (5 bases). The V end lost 6 bases, the J end lost 10 bases, and 15 bases lay between the germline ends. The CDR3 runs 12 residues. DNA of the CDR3: TGTGCCAGCAGCCGGGGCGGTGACGTAGCTTTCTTT. This codes for CASSRGGDVAFF.

This clonotype was detected many times. The genes are TRBV18 and TRBJ2-1; D is ambiguous. Trimming pared 1 base from V and 9 bases from J, leaving 7 bases between. The CDR3 covers 12 residues. Germline assignment: CDR1 KGHSH and CDR2 LQKENI. In DNA form, the CDR3 reads TGTGCCAGCTCACCACGTCGGAGTGAGCAGTTCTTC. Translation gives CASSPRRSEQFF.

This clonotype came up many times. The chain combines TRBV28 with TRBJ2-4, with D possibly called TRBD1 or TRBD2 (5 bases each). The germline gives CDR1 MDHEN, CDR2 SYDVKM. The V end was cut by 3 bases, the J end by 9 bases, with 15 bases between. The CDR3 contains 14 residues. The CDR3 coding sequence is TGTGCCAGCAGTTTCGCGGAGGTTAGGGGCATTCAGTACTTC. Translated, it gives CASSFAEVRGIQYF.

Concerning this clonotype: A far larger clone is off by one base, so a read error is likely. The gene calls are TRBV6-2 or TRBV6-3 and TRBJ1-1; 10 bases are a match to TRBD1. The CDR3 is 15 amino acids. The J segment lost 11 bases and the V segment lost 6 bases, leaving 15 bases of the junction unmatched. CDR1 and CDR2 from the germline V gene are MNHEY and SVGEGT. The CDR3 reads CASRTLTGGGYWAFF. DNA for the CDR3: TGTGCCAGCAGGACGTTGACAGGGGGCGGTTATTGGGCTTTCTTT.

The chain combines TRBV12-3 or TRBV12-4 with TRBJ2-6; D might be TRBD1 or TRBD2, each matching 5 bases. Deletions cut 7 bases from V and 1 base from J, with 17 bases between. CDR3 length: 17 amino acids. The CDR3 region is CASKRSRWGSGANVLTF. CDR3 bases: TGTGCCAGCAAACGGAGCAGATGGGGGTCTGGGGCCAACGTCCTGACTTTC.

Many counts were recorded for this clonotype. V usage is TRBV7-9 and J usage is TRBJ1-1; TRBD1 aligns across 8 bases. V trimming: 3 bases; J trimming: 4 bases; junction bases outside the gene matches: 4. This CDR3 has 14 amino acids. Germline V gene sequence: CDR1 SEHNR, CDR2 FQNEAQ (reference sequence). The CDR3 here is CASSFDRGGTEAFF. CDR3 nucleotide sequence: TGTGCCAGCAGCTTCGACAGGGGTGGCACTGAAGCTTTCTTT.

This clonotype was seen ten or more times. The chain links TRBV3-1 to TRBJ1-5; D is ambiguous. The germline V gene encodes CDR1 LGHDT and CDR2 YNNKEL (reference sequence). Trimming removed 2 bases from V and 0 bases from J, with 5 bases in between. The CDR3 has 14 amino acids. For the CDR3, the DNA is TGTGCCAGCAGCCAAAAGCATAGCAATCAGCCCCAGCATTTT. It codes for CASSQKHSNQPQHF.

This clonotype has at least ten counts. V and J are TRBV28 and TRBJ2-6; D is undetermined. Germline CDR1 MDHEN, CDR2 SYDVKM. With 7 bases removed from V and 0 bases from J, the gap between germline ends came to 10 bases. CDR3 length equals 15 residues. The CDR3 reads CASTPGLSGANVLTF. The CDR3 DNA sequence: TGTGCCAGCACCCCGGGTCTCTCTGGGGCCAACGTCCTGACTTTC.

The gene calls are TRBV7-3 and TRBJ2-1; TRBD2 aligns across 10 bases. In germline, CDR1 is SGHTA, CDR2 FQGTGA. The CDR3 has 14 amino acids. J gave up 10 bases and V 5 bases, and 8 bases lay outside the gene matches. CDR3 in DNA: TGTGCCAGCAGCCCGGGACTAGCGTTAGACGAGCAGTTCTTC. Protein sequence: CASSPGLALDEQFF.

This clonotype was picked up many times. This sequence joins TRBV12-3 or TRBV12-4 and TRBJ1-1, with 8 bases that match TRBD1. This CDR3 has 15 residues. The V and J ends lost 4 bases and 3 bases, in that order; junction bases with no gene match: 7. Here the CDR3 DNA reads TGTGCCAGCAGTTCCTGGACAGGGAGAGACACTGAAGCTTTCTTT. Its translation is CASSSWTGRDTEAFF.

The chain carries TRBV19 and TRBJ2-1, with TRBD1 identical over 7 bases. This CDR3 comprises 15 residues. The V and J ends lost 4 bases and 1 base, in that order; junction bases with no gene match: 4. CDR1 LNHDA and CDR2 SQIVND come from the germline V gene (reference sequence). As DNA, the CDR3 is TGTGCCAGTAGTAGGGGACAGATTTCCTACAATGAGCAGTTCTTC. This codes for CASSRGQISYNEQFF.

This chain links TRBV19 with TRBJ1-1, with TRBD1 as a possible D gene (5 bases). Trimming shortened V by 5 bases and J by 10 bases, and 20 bases separated the two germline ends. The CDR3 is 14 residues long. CDR1 and CDR2 from the germline V gene are LNHDA and SQIVND (reference sequence). As DNA, the CDR3 is TGTGCCAGTAGTCCCCGGGGGACTCTCGGGGTAGCTTTCTTT. It translates to CASSPRGTLGVAFF.

With respect to this clonotype: This may come from a read error, since a much larger clone is one base off. This sequence joins TRBV5-1 and TRBJ1-1; D is uncertain. Germline V gene lookup returns CDR1 SGHRS and CDR2 YFSETQ. The CDR3 runs to 15 residues. V lost 3 bases to trimming and J lost 0 bases, with 12 bases between them. This CDR3 reads CASSSGWIMNTEAFF. DNA of the CDR3: TGCGCCAGCAGCTCGGGATGGATAATGAACACTGAAGCTTTCTTT. Based on the CDR3 plus reference TRBV5-1 and TRBJ1-1, the full variable domain is KAGVTQTPRYLIKTRGQQVTLSCSPISGHRSVSWYQQTPGQGLQFLFEYFSETQRNKGNFPGRFSGRQFSNSRSEMNVSTLELGDSALYLCASSSGWIMNTEAFFGQGTRLTVV.

There are many counts of this clonotype. The genes are TRBV4-3 and TRBJ1-4; D not resolved. The CDR3 runs to 14 residues. Trimming removed 8 bases at V and 3 bases at J, with 13 bases between. The germline V gene encodes CDR1 LGHNA and CDR2 YSLEER. The CDR3 sequence: CASARTASNEKLFF. The CDR3 bases are TGCGCCAGCGCTAGGACGGCTTCTAATGAAAAACTGTTTTTT.

This clonotype has just a few counts. The chain employs TRBV20-1 and TRBJ2-7; 9 bases are shared with TRBD1. The germline V gene has CDR1 DFQATT and CDR2 SNEGSKA (reference sequence). CDR3 length: 15 amino acids. V trimming: 5 bases; J trimming: 3 bases; junction bases outside the gene matches: 11. The CDR3, as DNA: TGCAGTGCTCGAGGTTTAGGGGACAGGGTCTACGAGCAGTACTTC. Its translation is CSARGLGDRVYEQYF.

At least ten counts were recorded for this clonotype. The chain links TRBV20-1 to TRBJ2-7; D is unclear. The CDR3 loop spans 14 amino acids. Germline loops: CDR1 DFQATT, CDR2 SNEGSKA (reference sequence). V was pared by 6 bases and J by 1 base, with 16 bases between. In nucleotides, the CDR3 is TGCAGTGCCGAGCAGCGAATACAGTCCTACGAGCAGTACTTC. Its translation is CSAEQRIQSYEQYF.

This clonotype has at least ten counts. This chain connects TRBV6-1 to TRBJ2-2; tentative D call: TRBD1 (5 bases). The germline V gene has CDR1 MNHNS and CDR2 SASEGT. Deletions cut 5 bases from V and 6 bases from J, with 13 bases between. This CDR3 comprises 14 residues. CDR3 in DNA: TGTGCCAGCAGTCTTACTTGGGGCCCCGGGGAGCTGTTTTTT. Its protein product is CASSLTWGPGELFF.

This clonotype was counted a few times. As DNA, the CDR3 is TGTGCCAGCAGGGAGGGTGCCCCATACACTGAAGCTTTCTTT. Translated: CASREGAPYTEAFF. The V call is TRBV14, the J call TRBJ1-1; D is uncertain. There are 14 residues in the CDR3. Between the trimmed V and J ends, which lost 6 bases and 3 bases, there was a span of 14 bases. CDR1 and CDR2 from the germline V gene are SGHDN and FVKESK.

This clonotype occurred many times. One end of the junction is discordant with germline, which a read error may explain. The chain joins TRBV7-9 to TRBJ1-1; D not resolved. The V gene's germline CDR1 is SEHNR and CDR2 FQNEAQ (reference sequence). This CDR3 spans 12 amino acids. The CDR3 loop reads CASSLGRAEAFF. The DNA of the CDR3 is TGTGCCAGCAGCTTAGGGAGGGCTGAGGCTTTCTTT.